This T cell receptor beta chain came from a study of T cell responses to AZD1222 COVID-19 vaccine (dated by TCRdb to the early 2020s). Study-wide context: A total of about 250 trial participants underwent TCR sequencing, of whom roughly 210 had received two doses of AZD1222 and 26 had received two doses of the MenACWY control vaccine. Trial participants were enrolled by age into subgroups of 18-55, 56-69 and 70-plus years, and around 140, 26 and 57 TCR-sequenced participants, respectively, were included in these subgroups. Findings and caveats that apply to the study as a whole: After two AZD1222 doses, spike-specific TCR breadth and depth were significantly higher than at day 0 and than in MenACWY recipients. Participants were mostly white British and included more females than males, and it was suggested by the authors that clonal diversity may have been underestimated. The whole spike protein was spanned by vaccine-associated CD4 TCRs, and dominant responses were seen in regions 160-218 and 743-854. Because no samples from the day 14 peak response were available, repertoires could be characterized only after the peak T cell response. In the small 56-69-year group, the increase in depth fell short of significance, most likely because of low power. Reportedly, almost half of the unique spike-specific TCRs recognized epitopes lying outside the regions that are mutated in the B.1.351 and B.1.1.7 variants. Conclusions about previously exposed vaccinees are limited, since just five to seven AZD1222 recipients were seropositive for SARS-CoV-2 at baseline.

Points on this clone: Its specific antigen is unknown. No much larger clonotype is one base removed from it; base qualities were not supplied.

The time point label, as the study defines it: about 28 days (+/-7) after the second vaccine dose. Because spike-specific TCR depth and breadth did not differ between the two schedules, AZD1222 recipients who got a second dose at roughly 4 weeks were pooled with those who got a second dose at roughly 12 weeks. Vaccinee samples came from UK trials COV001 and COV002, including a single-blind randomized controlled phase 2/3 trial of AZD1222 (ChAdOx1 nCoV-19) in healthy adults. For TCRbeta chain sequencing, PBMC samples were collected from trial participants at day 0 and at day 28 after the second dose. The CDR3 regions of human TCRbeta chains were analyzed by immunosequencing. The original pipeline was this. TCRs in the repertoires were matched against a reference library of SARS-CoV-2-specific TCRs that had been generated with the MIRA antigen-specificity platform. Breadth meant the fraction of unique TCRs that were SARS-CoV-2-associated, whereas depth meant the fraction of total T cells that were SARS-CoV-2-associated. Using the MIRA data, each spike-specific TCR was assigned both to the spike region to which the TCR was reactive and to a CD4 or CD8 class. Log10-transformed breadth and depth values were compared by one-way ANOVA with Sidak's multiple comparisons tests. Sourced from immuneACCESS, this table was stored by TCRdb with only in-frame sequences that have V and J called. A share of the clones is absent; for the studies checked, an unresolved V gene accounts for under half, and the remainder has no known explanation. V and J calls and clone size follow that table, whereas D and trimming were derived from the DNA. Recorded for this sample are around 120,000 clones; approximately 90% of them occurred a single time. The ten most abundant clones make up about 4% of the sample.

The sequenced sample was peripheral blood, obtained 28 days after the second AZD1222 dose. The sequence was collected from an adult who received the AZD1222 COVID-19 vaccine.

The CDR3 amino acid sequence is: CASSDSGSRTDTQYF. The nucleotides read TGTGCCAGCAGTGATAGCGGGAGCCGCACAGATACGCAGTATTTT. The V gene is TRBV7-3 and the J gene is TRBJ2-3; TRBD2 agrees with 9 junctional bases. In the germline V gene, CDR1 corresponds to SGHTA and CDR2 to FQGTGA. V lost 6 bases and J lost 1 base, and the count of bases not matched to a germline gene is 5. The CDR3 covers 15 residues, taking in both the cysteine and the phenylalanine. This entry keeps only the CDR3 DNA: 45 bases, framed from base 1.